This TCR beta chain was retrieved from a study of blood T cell repertoires in COVID-19. Study at large: COVID-19 samples, acute and convalescent, were from the United States, Italy and Spain. T cells, B-cell-depleted T cells, or PBMCs supplied cDNA or gDNA.

The germline V gene has CDR1 SGHRS and CDR2 YFSETQ. The CDR3 totals 14 residues. V was pared by 7 bases and J by 3 bases, with 7 bases of the junction left unmatched. In the study's own analysis: Amplified reference gene primers provided the basis for estimating nucleated cell counts. Here immunoSEQ multiplex PCR was the method, and the copy in TCRdb shows in-frame clones only, minus some. Clone size and V and J calls were adopted from that table, with D and trimming inferred from the DNA. The sample carries some 400,000 clones, roughly four fifths recorded once. Sequenced: peripheral blood. V gene TRBV5-1 combines with J gene TRBJ2-1; 7 nucleotides match TRBD1. The origin of this receptor is a human donor with acute or convalescent COVID-19. The donor label of this sample is uncertain. The DNA of the CDR3 is TGCGCCAGCGCTAAGGGACAGAGCTACAATGAGCAGTTCTTC. Amino acids: CASAKGQSYNEQFF.